A selection of T cell receptor beta chains follows, all from one sample in a study of CD8+CD57+ T cells in acquired aplastic anemia. One entry per CDR3 protein, called by TCRdb with MiXCR from the reads. The profile shows about 48,000 distinct CDR3 sequences, about two thirds of them singletons. The source material was sorted CD4+, CD8+, or CD8+CD57+ T cells (not recorded which) from PBMCs. These receptors were obtained from a human donor in good health, serving as a control. The CDR3 runs from the conserved cysteine through the conserved F or W. D genes are given only for firm matches. Clone size is shown for a subset of rows, as once, few, many or a class of expanded clone.

>TRBJ1-2|-|-|TRBV7-9
CASSLNREGGYTF
TGTGCCAGCAGCTTGAACAGGGAGGGAGGCTACACCTTC
>TRBJ2-7|TRBD1|-|TRBV25-1
CASSIHGTGGEQYF
TGTGCCAGCAGTATTCACGGGACAGGAGGCGAGCAGTACTTC
>TRBJ2-1|TRBD2|many|TRBV6-1
CASSEFAGGVREQFF
TGTGCCAGCAGTGAATTCGCGGGAGGGGTTCGAGAGCAGTTCTTC
>TRBJ1-2|-|-|TRBV2
CASSDRGNYGYTF
TGTGCCAGCAGTGACCGGGGTAACTATGGCTACACCTTC
>TRBJ2-2|-|-|TRBV6-5
CASSYGWTANTGELFF
TGTGCCAGCAGTTACGGGTGGACAGCTAACACCGGGGAGCTGTTTTTT
>TRBJ1-2|-|few|TRBV29-1
CSASEGRGYTF
TGCAGCGCTTCCGAGGGGAGAGGCTACACCTTC
>TRBJ2-1|TRBD2|once|TRBV7-3
CASSLKTSGSYNEQFF
TGTGCCAGCAGCTTAAAGACTAGCGGCTCCTACAATGAGCAGTTCTTC
>TRBJ1-4|-|few|TRBV7-9
CASSSLYEKLFF
TGTGCCAGCAGCTCCTTGTATGAAAAACTGTTTTTT
>TRBJ2-3|-|-|TRBV7-3
CASSMVGGLTDTQYF
TGTGCCAGCAGCATGGTCGGGGGGCTTACAGATACGCAGTATTTT
>TRBJ2-3|-|-|TRBV7-6
CASSPSAYNEQYF
TGTGCCAGCAGCCCTTCTGCGTACAATGAGCAGTATTTT
>TRBJ2-7|TRBD1|-|TRBV15
CATSSVGQTEVSYEQYF
TGTGCCACCAGCAGTGTGGGACAGACCGAAGTCTCCTACGAGCAGTACTTC
>TRBJ2-7|-|-|TRBV7-9
CASSLVEEDYEQYF
TGTGCCAGCAGCTTAGTCGAGGAAGACTACGAGCAGTACTTC
>TRBJ2-1|-|-|TRBV2
CASSKAPSNEQFF
TGTGCCAGCAGCAAAGCCCCAAGTAATGAGCAGTTCTTC
>TRBJ2-1|-|-|TRBV20-1
CSARAYNEQFF
TGCAGTGCCAGGGCTTACAATGAGCAGTTCTTC
>TRBJ2-7|-|-|TRBV2
CASSERAMTYEQYF
TGTGCCAGCAGTGAAAGGGCAATGACTTACGAGCAGTACTTC
>TRBJ2-3|-|-|TRBV29-1
CGWNGGPNTQYF
TGCGGATGGAATGGAGGGCCGAATACGCAGTATTTT
>TRBJ1-6|-|-|TRBV6-1
CASSVRQAVNSPLHF
TGTGCCAGCAGTGTACGACAGGCCGTTAATTCACCCCTCCACTTT
>TRBJ2-5|-|-|TRBV10-1
CATSPGQIQETQYF
TGCGCCACCTCCCCTGGACAGATCCAAGAGACCCAGTACTTC
>TRBJ1-1|-|-|TRBV29-1
CSVEWPGAGTEAFF
TGCAGCGTTGAATGGCCAGGGGCGGGCACTGAAGCTTTCTTT
>TRBJ2-7|TRBD1|-|TRBV7-3
CASRAGTGYYEQYF
TGTGCCAGCAGGGCCGGGACAGGGTATTACGAGCAGTACTTC
>TRBJ2-1|TRBD2|medium-sized|TRBV20-1
CSARNLGTSVYNEQFF
TGCAGTGCTAGGAATCTTGGGACTAGCGTCTACAATGAGCAGTTCTTC
>TRBJ1-6|-|medium-sized|TRBV20-1
CSARGGRENSPLHF
TGCAGTGCTAGAGGGGGCAGGGAGAATTCACCCCTCCACTTT
>TRBJ1-6|TRBD1|-|TRBV5-3
CASSQGTLAGGWPLHF
TGTGCCAGCAGCCAAGGGACTCTTGCAGGGGGATGGCCCCTCCACTTT
>TRBJ2-7|TRBD1|-|TRBV29-1
CSVEGPGQDFHEQYF
TGCAGCGTTGAAGGACCGGGACAGGATTTCCACGAGCAGTACTTC
>TRBJ2-5|TRBD1|-|TRBV24-1
CATSRGQEETQYF
TGTGCCACCAGCCGGGGACAGGAGGAGACCCAGTACTTC
>TRBJ1-6|-|-|TRBV7-2
CASSLVVRADSPLHF
TGTGCCAGCAGCTTAGTTGTCCGGGCCGATTCACCCCTCCACTTT
>TRBJ2-3|-|-|TRBV7-9
CASSPNKLNTQYF
TGTGCCAGCAGCCCCAATAAACTTAACACGCAGTATTTT
>TRBJ2-3|-|few|TRBV15
CATSRDSTDTQYF
TGTGCCACCAGCAGAGATAGCACAGATACGCAGTATTTT
>TRBJ2-6|-|many|TRBV3-1
CASSQDPGTGANVLTF
TGTGCCAGCAGCCAAGATCCAGGGACCGGGGCCAACGTCCTGACTTTC
>TRBJ1-6|TRBD1|-|TRBV5-1
CASSSSGTGLSPLHF
TGCGCCAGCAGCTCCTCCGGGACAGGACTTTCACCCCTCCACTTT
>TRBJ1-4|-|-|TRBV2
CASRGPEKLFF
TGTGCCAGCAGGGGGCCCGAAAAACTGTTTTTT
>TRBJ1-6|-|-|TRBV9
CASSVEVRSPLHF
TGTGCCAGCAGCGTAGAGGTGCGTTCACCCCTCCACTTT
>TRBJ1-1|TRBD1|-|TRBV7-2
CASRQTGGTEAFF
TGTGCCAGCAGACAAACAGGGGGCACTGAAGCTTTCTTT
>TRBJ1-1|-|-|TRBV2
CASSEALGQVYEAFF
TGTGCCAGCAGTGAAGCGTTGGGCCAGGTCTACGAAGCTTTCTTT
>TRBJ1-1|-|-|TRBV19
CASKSARFGSNTEAFF
TGTGCCAGTAAATCGGCCCGTTTTGGATCAAACACTGAAGCTTTCTTT
>TRBJ2-1|-|once|TRBV10-2
CASRRTGERSSYNEQFF
TGCGCCAGCAGGAGGACGGGGGAGCGTAGCTCCTACAATGAGCAGTTCTTC
>TRBJ1-3|-|many|TRBV27
CASRRGTGNTIYF
TGTGCCAGCAGGCGGGGAACTGGAAACACCATATATTTT
>TRBJ2-5|-|-|TRBV24-1
CATSEAGAKETQYF
TGTGCCACCAGTGAGGCAGGGGCTAAAGAGACCCAGTACTTC
>TRBJ1-2|TRBD1|few|TRBV10-3
CAIKGQGADYGYTF
TGTGCCATAAAGGGTCAGGGGGCGGACTATGGCTACACCTTC
>TRBJ2-7|-|-|TRBV9
CASSVGLGDYEQYF
TGTGCCAGCAGCGTGGGTCTGGGAGACTACGAGCAGTACTTC